The present TCR beta chain was sequenced within a study of CD8+CD57+ T cells in acquired aplastic anemia. Study-wide points: No significant difference in CD8+ Simpson's diversity was found between patients and controls.

This clonotype showed up just once. The antigen is undetermined. Whoever was chosen for sequencing had shown CD8+CD57+ cell expansion by flow cytometry. There were no patients without severe acquired aplastic anemia. Prior therapy had not been administered to any patient at the time of blood sampling. TCR beta VDJ and CDR3 profiling used genomic DNA as template. TCRdb analysed the reads with MiXCR anew, one entry per CDR3 protein. The table lists roughly 240,000 distinct CDR3 sequences, approximately 45% of them singletons. Germline V lookup: CDR1 WSHSY, CDR2 SAAADI. The CDR3 consists of 13 residues. V was pared by 11 bases and J by 2 bases, with 6 bases of the junction left unmatched.

The clonotype originates from a human donor with aplastic anemia. The specimen was sorted CD4+, CD8+, or CD8+CD57+ T cells (not recorded which) from PBMCs. This chain links TRBV10-2 with TRBJ2-3; TRBD2 matches 8 bases. The CDR3 reads CAGAGGYTDTQYF. The DNA for the CDR3 is TGCGCCGGGGCGGGGGGTTACACAGATACGCAGTATTTT.